This TCR beta chain derives from a study of shared clonotypes between healthy human individuals. For the study at large: Every donor yielded three CD4 naive, three CD4 memory, two CD8 naive and one CD8 memory plate.

This clone was seen just once. The deep-level immunoSEQ assay was used. The genomic DNA of each subset was split evenly across several immunoSEQ plates. Method: immunoSEQ multiplex PCR; TCRdb's copy keeps in-frame clones and lacks some. The table records over 2 million clones, 85% to 95% of them present only once. Germline V gene lookup returns CDR1 ENHRY and CDR2 SYGVKD. The CDR3 is 14 residues long. V lost 3 bases and J 1 base, leaving 7 bases between the germline ends. Each of the donors was a healthy adult who was HIV-negative and had not had a recent acute infection or vaccination. V is TRBV10-3 and J is TRBJ1-3; D call uncertain. The receptor's source is a man aged 18 to 29 in good health. The sequenced sample consisted of naive CD4+ T cells sorted from blood. The subset was: CD45RA+ positively selected. CDR3 in amino acids: CAISDTQSGNTIYF. For the CDR3, the DNA is TGTGCCATCAGTGATACACAGTCTGGAAACACCATATATTTT.